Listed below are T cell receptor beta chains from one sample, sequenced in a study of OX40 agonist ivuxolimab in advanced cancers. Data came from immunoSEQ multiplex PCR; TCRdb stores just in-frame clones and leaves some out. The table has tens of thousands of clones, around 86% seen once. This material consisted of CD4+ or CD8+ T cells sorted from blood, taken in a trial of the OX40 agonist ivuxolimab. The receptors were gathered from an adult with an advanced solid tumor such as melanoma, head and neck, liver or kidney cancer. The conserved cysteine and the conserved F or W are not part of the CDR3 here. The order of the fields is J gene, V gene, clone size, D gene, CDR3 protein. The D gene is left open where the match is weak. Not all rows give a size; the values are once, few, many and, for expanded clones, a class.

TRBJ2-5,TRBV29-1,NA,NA,SVELAAQETQY
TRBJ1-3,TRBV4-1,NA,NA,ASSQNLNTIY
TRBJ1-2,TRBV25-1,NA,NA,ASSEKQGVDYGYT
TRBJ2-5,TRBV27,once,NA,ASSGGGRPQETQY
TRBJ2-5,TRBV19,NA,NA,ASSITGYQETQY
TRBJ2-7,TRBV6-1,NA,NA,ASSESLMSSYEQY
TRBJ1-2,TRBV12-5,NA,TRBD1,ASGLSGGATYT
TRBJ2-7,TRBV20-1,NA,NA,SARAGSEQY
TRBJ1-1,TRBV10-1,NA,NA,ARSNRDGDTEAF
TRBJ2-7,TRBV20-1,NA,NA,SAGQGLEQY
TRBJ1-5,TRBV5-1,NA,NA,ASSLLGGRNQPQH
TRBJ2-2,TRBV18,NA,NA,ASSIAGNTGELF
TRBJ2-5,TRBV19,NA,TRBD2,ASSKQTSLVNTETQY
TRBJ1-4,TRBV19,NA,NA,ASSTSRTGWGEKLF
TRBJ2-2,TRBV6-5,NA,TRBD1,ASKRDSNTGELF
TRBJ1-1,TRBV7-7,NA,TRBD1,ASSQGTGGHEAF
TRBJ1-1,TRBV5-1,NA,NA,ASRFSSQNTEAF
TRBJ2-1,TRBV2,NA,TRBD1,ASRGGQGVNNEQF
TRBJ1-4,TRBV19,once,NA,ASSAGSLGEKLF
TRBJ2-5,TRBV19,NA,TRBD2,ASSINGGVQETQY
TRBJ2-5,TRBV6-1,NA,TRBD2,ASSVGLAEETQY
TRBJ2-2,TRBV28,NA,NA,ASSELGELF
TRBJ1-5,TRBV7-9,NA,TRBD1,ASSLATGTADQPQH
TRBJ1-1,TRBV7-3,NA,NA,ASSLQGNTEAF
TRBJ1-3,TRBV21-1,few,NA,ASSKRRVSGNTIY
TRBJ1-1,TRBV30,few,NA,AWSRDTEAF
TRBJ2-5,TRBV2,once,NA,ASSVGPGQETQY
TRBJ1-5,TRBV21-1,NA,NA,ASSKAGVSNQPQH
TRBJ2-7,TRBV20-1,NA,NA,SARSQYEQY
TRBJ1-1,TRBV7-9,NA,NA,ASSGQAGTEAF
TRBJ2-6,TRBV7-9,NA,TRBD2,ASSLGSGISGANVLT
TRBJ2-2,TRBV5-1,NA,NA,ASSGGNTGELF
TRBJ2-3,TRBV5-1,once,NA,ASSLVAGTDTQY
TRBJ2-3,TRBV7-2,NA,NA,ASSLEGRGGDTQY
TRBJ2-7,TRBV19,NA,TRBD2,ASSSRTSGSYEQY
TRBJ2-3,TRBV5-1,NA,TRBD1,ASSLAARTGVGDTQY
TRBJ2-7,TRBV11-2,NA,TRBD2,ASSPRLAGVHEQY
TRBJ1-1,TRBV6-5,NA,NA,ASSPGAPTEAF
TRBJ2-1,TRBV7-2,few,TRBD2,ASSLGGLAGGSYNEQF
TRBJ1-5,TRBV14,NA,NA,ASSQDRDQPQH
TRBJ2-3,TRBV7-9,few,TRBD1,ASSLDRAVTDTQY
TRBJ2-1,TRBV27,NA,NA,ASSLWSGGAGNEQF
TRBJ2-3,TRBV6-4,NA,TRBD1,ASSFRDSDTQY
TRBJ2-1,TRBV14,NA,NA,ASSQEPVNNEQF
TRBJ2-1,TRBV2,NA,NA,ASTGLGYNEQF
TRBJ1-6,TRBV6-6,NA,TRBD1,ASSLPPGQDNSPLH
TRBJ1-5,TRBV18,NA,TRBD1,ASSPRDRGGNQPQH
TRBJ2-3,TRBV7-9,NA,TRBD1,ASSSRTGVAGTDTQY
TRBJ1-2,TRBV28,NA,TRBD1,ASSLGTEDGYT
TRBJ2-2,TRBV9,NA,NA,ASSVDMVPAYTGELF
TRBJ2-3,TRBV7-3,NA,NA,ASSPWDSTDTQY
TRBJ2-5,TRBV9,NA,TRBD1,ASSPPASGGETQY
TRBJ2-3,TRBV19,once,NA,ASSIGAQDTQY
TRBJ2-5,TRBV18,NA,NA,ASDSGGAGETQY
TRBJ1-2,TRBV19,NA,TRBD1,ASSIPRDSYGYT
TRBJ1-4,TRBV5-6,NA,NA,ASAYVATNEKLF
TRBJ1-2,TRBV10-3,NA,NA,AISNPRGTNYGYT
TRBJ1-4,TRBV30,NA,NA,ASKVGVEKLF
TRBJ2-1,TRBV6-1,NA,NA,ASRTSRDTMREQF